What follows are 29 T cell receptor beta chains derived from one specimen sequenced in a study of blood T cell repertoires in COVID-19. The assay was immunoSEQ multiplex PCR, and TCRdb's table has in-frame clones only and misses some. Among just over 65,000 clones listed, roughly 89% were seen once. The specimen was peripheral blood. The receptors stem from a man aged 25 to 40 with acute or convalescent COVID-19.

DNA of the CDR3: TGTGCCAGCAGCTTAGACCTGGGACTTACCTACGAGCAGTACTTC. Protein sequence: CASSLDLGLTYEQYF. The J gene is TRBJ2-7, the V gene TRBV11-2; perhaps TRBD2 as D (6 bases). The germline V gene has CDR1 SGHAT and CDR2 FQNNGV. V was cut by 0 bases and J by 2 bases, with 11 bases left in between. This CDR3 comprises 15 residues. Combining the CDR3 with reference TRBV11-2 and TRBJ2-7 gives the whole variable domain EAGVAQSPRYKIIEKRQSVAFWCNPISGHATLYWYQQILGQGPKLLIQFQNNGVVDDSQLPKDRFSAERLKGVDSTLKIQPAKLEDSAVYLCASSLDLGLTYEQYFGPGTRLTVT.

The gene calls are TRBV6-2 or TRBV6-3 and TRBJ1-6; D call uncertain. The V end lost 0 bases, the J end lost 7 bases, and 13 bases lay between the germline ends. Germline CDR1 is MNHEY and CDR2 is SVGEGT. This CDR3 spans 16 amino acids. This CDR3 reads CASSYSSGVYNSPLHF. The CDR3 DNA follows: TGTGCCAGCAGTTACTCGAGTGGAGTTTACAATTCACCCCTCCACTTT.

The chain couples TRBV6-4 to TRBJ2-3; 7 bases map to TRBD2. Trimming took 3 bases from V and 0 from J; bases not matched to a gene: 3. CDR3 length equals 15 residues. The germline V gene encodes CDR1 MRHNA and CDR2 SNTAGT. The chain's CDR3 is CASSEGSGSTDTQYF. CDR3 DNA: TGTGCCAGCAGTGAAGGTAGCGGGAGCACAGATACGCAGTATTTT.

CDR3 loop: CASSTQGAGDQPQHF. CDR3 bases: TGTGCCAGCAGTACACAGGGGGCGGGGGATCAGCCCCAGCATTTT. V is TRBV28 and J is TRBJ1-5, with 9 bases matching TRBD1. The CDR3 extends over 15 amino acids. V shed 5 bases, J shed 5 bases, and the junction held 7 bases outside the gene matches. Germline V gene lookup returns CDR1 MDHEN and CDR2 SYDVKM.

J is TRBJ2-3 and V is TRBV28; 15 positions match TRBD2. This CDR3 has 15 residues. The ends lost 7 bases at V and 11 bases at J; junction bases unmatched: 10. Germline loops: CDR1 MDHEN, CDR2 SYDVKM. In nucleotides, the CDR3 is TGTGCCAGCATCGATCGGACTAGCGGGAGGGTGGGGCAGTATTTT. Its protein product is CASIDRTSGRVGQYF.

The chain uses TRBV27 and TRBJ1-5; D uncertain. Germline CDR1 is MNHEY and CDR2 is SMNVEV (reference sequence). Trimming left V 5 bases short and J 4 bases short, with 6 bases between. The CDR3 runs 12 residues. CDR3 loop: CASSITNQPQHF. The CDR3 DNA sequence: TGTGCCAGCAGTATAACTAATCAGCCCCAGCATTTT.

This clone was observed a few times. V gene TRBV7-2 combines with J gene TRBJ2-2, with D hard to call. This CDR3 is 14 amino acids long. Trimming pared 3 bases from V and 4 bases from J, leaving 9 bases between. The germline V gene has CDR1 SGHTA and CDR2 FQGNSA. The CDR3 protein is CASSFDFSTGELFF. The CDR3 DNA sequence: TGTGCCAGCAGCTTCGACTTCAGCACCGGGGAGCTGTTTTTT.

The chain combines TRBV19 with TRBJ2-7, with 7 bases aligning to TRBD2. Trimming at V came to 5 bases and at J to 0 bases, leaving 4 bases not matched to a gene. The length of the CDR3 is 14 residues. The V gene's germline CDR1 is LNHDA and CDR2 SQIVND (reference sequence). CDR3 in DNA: TGTGCCAGTAGTGATGGACTAGGCTCCTACGAGCAGTACTTC. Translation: CASSDGLGSYEQYF. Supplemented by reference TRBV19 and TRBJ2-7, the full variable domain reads DGGITQSPKYLFRKEGQNVTLSCEQNLNHDAMYWYRQDPGQGLRLIYYSQIVNDFQKGDIAEGYSVSREKKESFPLTVTSAQKNPTAFYLCASSDGLGSYEQYFGPGTRLTVT.

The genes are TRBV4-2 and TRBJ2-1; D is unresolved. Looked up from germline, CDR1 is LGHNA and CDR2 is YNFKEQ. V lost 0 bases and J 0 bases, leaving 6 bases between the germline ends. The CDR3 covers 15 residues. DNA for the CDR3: TGTGCCAGCAGCCAAGAACAGACCTCCTACAATGAGCAGTTCTTC. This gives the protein CASSQEQTSYNEQFF.

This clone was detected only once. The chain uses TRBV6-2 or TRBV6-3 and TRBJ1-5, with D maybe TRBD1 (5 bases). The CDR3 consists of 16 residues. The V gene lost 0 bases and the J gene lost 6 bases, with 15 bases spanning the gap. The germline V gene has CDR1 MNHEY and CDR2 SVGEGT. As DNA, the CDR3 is TGTGCCAGCAGTTACTCTATCTTCAGGGATAGTCAGCCCCAGCATTTT. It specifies CASSYSIFRDSQPQHF.

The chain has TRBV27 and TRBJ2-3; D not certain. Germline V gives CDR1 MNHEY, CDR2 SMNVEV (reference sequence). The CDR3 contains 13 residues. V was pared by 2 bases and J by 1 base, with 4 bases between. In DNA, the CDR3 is TGTGCCAGCAGTTTACTACGCACAGATACGCAGTATTTT. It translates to CASSLLRTDTQYF.

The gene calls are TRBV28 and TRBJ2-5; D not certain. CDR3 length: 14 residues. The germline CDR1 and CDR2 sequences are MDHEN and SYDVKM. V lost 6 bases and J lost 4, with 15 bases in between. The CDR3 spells CASSLPHPPETQYF. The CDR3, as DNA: TGTGCCAGCAGCCTACCCCATCCGCCAGAGACCCAGTACTTC.

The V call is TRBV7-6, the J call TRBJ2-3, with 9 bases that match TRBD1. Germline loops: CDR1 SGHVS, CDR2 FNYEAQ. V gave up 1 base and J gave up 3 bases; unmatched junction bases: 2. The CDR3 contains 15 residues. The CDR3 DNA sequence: TGTGCCAGCAGCTTAGGGACAGGGGAAACAGATACGCAGTATTTT. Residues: CASSLGTGETDTQYF.

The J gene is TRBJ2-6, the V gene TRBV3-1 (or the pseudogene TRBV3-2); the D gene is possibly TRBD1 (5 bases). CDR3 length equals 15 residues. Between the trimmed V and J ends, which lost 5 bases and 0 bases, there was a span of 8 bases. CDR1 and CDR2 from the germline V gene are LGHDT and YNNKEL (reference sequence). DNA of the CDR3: TGTGCCAGCAGCTCGACAGTCTCTGGGGCCAACGTCCTGACTTTC. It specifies CASSSTVSGANVLTF.

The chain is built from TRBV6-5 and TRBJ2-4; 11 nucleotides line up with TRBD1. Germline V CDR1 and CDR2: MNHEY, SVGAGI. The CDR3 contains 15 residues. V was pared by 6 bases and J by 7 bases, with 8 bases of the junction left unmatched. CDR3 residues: CASSATDRGPNIQYF. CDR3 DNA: TGTGCCAGCAGCGCTACGGACAGGGGGCCTAACATTCAGTACTTC.

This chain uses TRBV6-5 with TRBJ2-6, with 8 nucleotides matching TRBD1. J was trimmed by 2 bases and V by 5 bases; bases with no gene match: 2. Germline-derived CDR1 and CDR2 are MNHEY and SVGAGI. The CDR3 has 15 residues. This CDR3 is CASSHRGAGANVLTF. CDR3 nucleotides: TGTGCCAGCAGTCACAGGGGGGCTGGGGCCAACGTCCTGACTTTC.

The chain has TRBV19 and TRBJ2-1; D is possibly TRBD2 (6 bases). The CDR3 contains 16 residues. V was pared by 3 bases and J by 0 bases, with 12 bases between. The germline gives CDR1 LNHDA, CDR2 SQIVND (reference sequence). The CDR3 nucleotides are TGTGCCAGTAGTATCAAGGCGGGACCCTCCTACAATGAGCAGTTCTTC. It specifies CASSIKAGPSYNEQFF.

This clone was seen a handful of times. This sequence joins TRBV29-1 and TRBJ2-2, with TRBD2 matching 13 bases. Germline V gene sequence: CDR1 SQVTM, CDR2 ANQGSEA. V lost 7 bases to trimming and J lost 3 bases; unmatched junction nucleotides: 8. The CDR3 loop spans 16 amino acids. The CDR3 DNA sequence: TGCAGCGCACGGACTAGCGGGAGCGGTTACACCGGGGAGCTGTTTTTT. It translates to CSARTSGSGYTGELFF.

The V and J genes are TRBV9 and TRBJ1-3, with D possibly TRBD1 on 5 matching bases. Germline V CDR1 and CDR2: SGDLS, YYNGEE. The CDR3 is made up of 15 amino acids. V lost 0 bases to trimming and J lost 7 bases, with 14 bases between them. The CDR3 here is CASSVEGLGGNTIYF. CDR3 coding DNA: TGTGCCAGCAGCGTAGAGGGACTAGGCGGGAACACCATATATTTT.

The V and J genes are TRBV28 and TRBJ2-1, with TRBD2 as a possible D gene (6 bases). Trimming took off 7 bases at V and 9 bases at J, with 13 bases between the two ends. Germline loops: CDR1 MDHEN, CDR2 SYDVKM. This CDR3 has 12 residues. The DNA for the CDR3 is TGTGCCAGCACCCAGACTAGTTCTGAGCAGTTCTTC. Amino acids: CASTQTSSEQFF.

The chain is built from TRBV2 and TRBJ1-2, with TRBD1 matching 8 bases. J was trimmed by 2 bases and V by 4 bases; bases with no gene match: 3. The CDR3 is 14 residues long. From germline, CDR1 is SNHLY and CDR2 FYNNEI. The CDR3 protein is CASSGTGKNYGYTF. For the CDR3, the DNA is TGTGCCAGCAGTGGGACAGGGAAAAACTATGGCTACACCTTC. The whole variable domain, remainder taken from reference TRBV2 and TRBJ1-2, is EPEVTQTPSHQVTQMGQEVILRCVPISNHLYFYWYRQILGQKVEFLVSFYNNEISEKSEIFDDQFSVERPDGSNFTLKIRSTKLEDSAMYFCASSGTGKNYGYTFGSGTRLTVV.

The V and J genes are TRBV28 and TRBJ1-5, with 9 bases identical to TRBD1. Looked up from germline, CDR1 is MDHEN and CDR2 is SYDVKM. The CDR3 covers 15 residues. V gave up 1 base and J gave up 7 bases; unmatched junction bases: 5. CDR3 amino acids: CASSLLGTGLQPQHF. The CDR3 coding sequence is TGTGCCAGCAGTTTATTGGGGACAGGGTTACAGCCCCAGCATTTT.

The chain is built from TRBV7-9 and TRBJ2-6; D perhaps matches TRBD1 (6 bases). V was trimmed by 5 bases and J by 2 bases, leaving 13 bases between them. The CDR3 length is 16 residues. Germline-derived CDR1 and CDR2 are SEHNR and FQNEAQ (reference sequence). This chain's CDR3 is CASSKPSGAGANVLTF. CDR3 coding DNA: TGTGCCAGCAGCAAGCCGTCAGGGGCTGGGGCCAACGTCCTGACTTTC.

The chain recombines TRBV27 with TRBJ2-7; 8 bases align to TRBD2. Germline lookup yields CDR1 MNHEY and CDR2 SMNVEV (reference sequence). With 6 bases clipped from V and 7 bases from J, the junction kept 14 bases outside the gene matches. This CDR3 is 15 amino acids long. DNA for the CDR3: TGTGCCAGCAGCCGACCGGGGACTAGGTACCCAGAGCAGTACTTC. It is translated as CASSRPGTRYPEQYF.

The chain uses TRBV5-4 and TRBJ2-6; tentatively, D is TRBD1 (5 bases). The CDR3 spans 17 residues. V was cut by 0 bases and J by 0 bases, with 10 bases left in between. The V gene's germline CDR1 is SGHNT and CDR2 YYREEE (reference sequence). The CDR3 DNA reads TGTGCCAGCAGCTTGGGGGGCAGCCCCTCTGGGGCCAACGTCCTGACTTTC. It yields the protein CASSLGGSPSGANVLTF.

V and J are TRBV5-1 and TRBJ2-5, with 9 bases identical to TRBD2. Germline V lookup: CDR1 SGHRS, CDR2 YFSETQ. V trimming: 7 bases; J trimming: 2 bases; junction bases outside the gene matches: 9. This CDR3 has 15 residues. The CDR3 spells CASQRGEGPQETQYF. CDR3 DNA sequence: TGCGCCAGCCAGCGGGGGGAGGGACCACAAGAGACCCAGTACTTC.

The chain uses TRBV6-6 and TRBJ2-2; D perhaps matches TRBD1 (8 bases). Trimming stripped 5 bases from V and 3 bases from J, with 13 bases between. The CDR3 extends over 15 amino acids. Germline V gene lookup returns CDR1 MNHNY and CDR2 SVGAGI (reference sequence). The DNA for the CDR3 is TGTGCCAGCAGTAAACAGGGGGGGGACACCGGGGAGCTGTTTTTT. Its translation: CASSKQGGDTGELFF.

CDR3 bases: TGTGCCAGCAGCTCGTACATCCGGGACAGGGAGACAGATACGCAGTATTTT. It specifies CASSSYIRDRETDTQYF. The rearrangement uses TRBV11-2 and TRBJ2-3, with TRBD1 matching over 9 bases. Germline CDR1 SGHAT, CDR2 FQNNGV. The CDR3 has 17 amino acids. V was clipped by 4 bases and J by 3 bases; unmatched bases: 11. Full variable domain (outside the CDR3, taken from reference TRBV11-2 and TRBJ2-3): EAGVAQSPRYKIIEKRQSVAFWCNPISGHATLYWYQQILGQGPKLLIQFQNNGVVDDSQLPKDRFSAERLKGVDSTLKIQPAKLEDSAVYLCASSSYIRDRETDTQYFGPGTRLTVL.

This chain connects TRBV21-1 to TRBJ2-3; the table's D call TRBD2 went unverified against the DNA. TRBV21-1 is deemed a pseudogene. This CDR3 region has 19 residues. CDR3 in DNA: TGTGCCAGCAGCAAAACAGCCCAGCCGCCGACTAGCGGCACAGATACGCAGTATTTT. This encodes CASSKTAQPPTSGTDTQYF.